This is a list of T cell receptor beta chains from one sample in a study of shared clonotypes between healthy human individuals. The protocol was immunoSEQ multiplex PCR, while the TCRdb copy is restricted to in-frame clones and leaves out a portion. In the table there are about 610,000 clones, 97% of which are singletons. The sample consisted of naive CD4+ T cells sorted from blood. These receptors all come from a woman aged 25 to 39 in good health. Both conserved end residues are part of each CDR3. A D gene is named only where the DNA matches it firmly. Size is omitted from some rows. Given values are once, few, many or a class for expanded clones.

>TRBD2|-|TRBV25-1|TRBJ2-5
TGTGCCAGCAGTGTCGGACTAGCGGGAGAAGAGACCCAGTACTTC
CASSVGLAGEETQYF
>-|-|TRBV7-8|TRBJ1-4
TGTGCCAGCAGCTTAGTGCAGGGAGGCACTAATGAAAAACTGTTTTTT
CASSLVQGGTNEKLFF
>-|once|TRBV28|TRBJ2-5
TGTGCCAGCAGTTTAGCAGAGGGACAAGAGACCCAGTACTTC
CASSLAEGQETQYF
>-|-|TRBV6-5|TRBJ2-7
TGTGCCAGCTTCGGGCAGGGCTCCGAGCAGTACTTC
CASFGQGSEQYF
>-|-|TRBV19|TRBJ2-2
TGTGCCAGTAGCAATCTCCCCGGGGAGCTGTTTTTT
CASSNLPGELFF
>-|-|TRBV11-2|TRBJ2-2
TGTGCCAGCAGCTCTTCCGTCTCGAGGTCGAACACCGGGGAGCTGTTTTTT
CASSSSVSRSNTGELFF
>TRBD1|-|TRBV14|TRBJ1-2
TGTGCCAGCAGCCAGAGGACAGGGTCGGGCGATTACTATGGCTACACCTTC
CASSQRTGSGDYYGYTF
>TRBD2|-|TRBV6-4|TRBJ2-3
TGTGCCAGCAGACAGACTGCGGGAGCCCAAACAGATACGCAGTATTTT
CASRQTAGAQTDTQYF
>-|-|TRBV7-3|TRBJ1-2
TGTGCCAGCGGACCTGACACCACCGTGGGTGGCTACACCTTC
CASGPDTTVGGYTF
>TRBD1|-|TRBV2|TRBJ1-3
TGTGCCAGCAGTAGGGACAGGGGCTCTGGAAACACCATATATTTT
CASSRDRGSGNTIYF
>-|-|TRBV6-5|TRBJ2-3
TGTGCCAGCAGCCCACTAGGGGTTAGCACAGATACGCAGTATTTT
CASSPLGVSTDTQYF
>-|-|TRBV19|TRBJ1-1
TGTGCCAGTATGGAGGACAACATGAACACTGAAGCTTTCTTT
CASMEDNMNTEAFF
>-|-|TRBV4-1|TRBJ2-3
TGCGCCAGCAGCCGCAGAGATACGCAGTATTTT
CASSRRDTQYF
>-|-|TRBV7-2|TRBJ1-2
TGTGCCAGCAGCTTAGGTCCTTCCACGTGGGCAAAGGGTGGCTACACCTTC
CASSLGPSTWAKGGYTF
>-|once|TRBV10-3|TRBJ2-1
TGTGCCATCAGTGACAGGGGGGTCGATGAGCAGTTCTTC
CAISDRGVDEQFF
>-|-|TRBV5-1|TRBJ2-5
TGCGCCAGGGGTGGGGGAACCCAGTACTTC
CARGGGTQYF